These 14 T cell receptor beta chains came from one sample sequenced in a study of shared clonotypes between healthy human individuals. Assay used: immunoSEQ multiplex PCR; TCRdb lists only in-frame clones, some missing. The sample has 2 million to 2.5 million clones, more than 80% seen once. Source material: naive CD4+ T cells from PBMCs. Noted subset: CD45RA+ positively selected. The receptors were sampled from a man younger than 35 in good health. Some clones in this sample may be carry-over from other donors' samples.

This chain connects TRBV19 to TRBJ2-4, with 12 bases fitting TRBD2. This CDR3 has 19 amino acids. Germline V gene lookup returns CDR1 LNHDA and CDR2 SQIVND (reference sequence). After removal of 6 bases from V and 1 base from J, the junction contained 13 bases not matched to a gene. CDR3 nucleotides: TGTGCCAGTAGGGAATCCCTAGCGGGAGGGAGTGTGGCCAAAAACATTCAGTACTTC. This codes for CASRESLAGGSVAKNIQYF.

The rearrangement uses TRBV7-8 and TRBJ2-5, with D perhaps matching TRBD1 (6 bases). Per germline, CDR1 SGHVS and CDR2 FQNEAQ. The CDR3 consists of 17 residues. V lost 2 bases and J 2 bases, leaving 18 bases between the germline ends. The chain's CDR3 is CASSLLRIQTGQETQYF. In DNA form, the CDR3 reads TGTGCCAGCAGCTTACTCCGTATCCAGACAGGTCAAGAGACCCAGTACTTC. Together with reference TRBV7-8 and TRBJ2-5, the CDR3 gives the full variable domain: GAGVSQSPRYKVAKRGQDVALRCDPISGHVSLFWYQQALGQGPEFLTYFQNEAQLDKSGLPSDRFFAERPEGSVSTLKIQRTQQEDSAVYLCASSLLRIQTGQETQYFGPGTRLLVL.

This chain joins TRBV19 and TRBJ1-4; 7 bases are a match to TRBD1. This CDR3 comprises 15 residues. Germline trimming cut 3 bases from V and 8 bases from J; bases unmatched to any gene: 9. CDR1 and CDR2 (germline): LNHDA, SQIVND (reference sequence). CDR3 sequence: CASSITGTVEEKLFF. The CDR3 region has the DNA TGTGCCAGTAGTATTACCGGGACAGTCGAGGAAAAACTGTTTTTT.

The J gene is TRBJ1-1, the V gene TRBV28, with D perhaps TRBD1 (6 bases). Trimming removed 6 bases at V and 1 base at J, with 9 bases between. The CDR3 sequence is 13 residues long. Germline loops: CDR1 MDHEN, CDR2 SYDVKM. CDR3 DNA sequence: TGTGCCAGCAGGAAGGGACAGAACACTGAAGCTTTCTTT. Translating it yields CASRKGQNTEAFF.

The chain joins TRBV7-6 to TRBJ2-2; 11 nucleotides line up with TRBD2. V shed 3 bases and J 6 bases; nucleotides not matched to a gene: 3. The CDR3 is made up of 15 amino acids. Germline V gives CDR1 SGHVS, CDR2 FNYEAQ. CDR3: CASSFGTSGAGELFF. The CDR3 DNA reads TGTGCCAGCAGCTTCGGGACTAGCGGCGCCGGGGAGCTGTTTTTT.

This clone was found a few times. In the same sample, other DNA sequences code for this CDR3. This sequence joins TRBV7-3 and TRBJ1-1, with D perhaps matching TRBD1 (6 bases). Trimming cost V 3 bases and J 4 bases, with 9 bases left between them. The germline V gene has CDR1 SGHTA and CDR2 FQGTGA. The CDR3 totals 13 residues. CDR3 sequence (DNA): TGTGCCAGCAGCTTCAAAGGGGGCACTGAAGCTTTCTTT. This gives the protein CASSFKGGTEAFF.

This clone occurred once. This chain links TRBV5-4 with TRBJ1-2; no firm D call. V gave up 4 bases and J gave up 7 bases, with 8 bases separating them. There are 11 residues in the CDR3. Germline CDR1 reads SGHNT; CDR2 reads YYREEE (reference sequence). The CDR3 bases are TGTGCCAGCAGCCAAGAAGGTGGCTACACCTTC. Protein: CASSQEGGYTF.

The chain uses TRBV7-9 and TRBJ2-2, with D perhaps TRBD2 (6 bases). The CDR3 has 15 amino acids. Trimming took 4 bases from V and 1 from J, leaving 10 bases between them. Looked up from germline, CDR1 is SEHNR and CDR2 is FQNEAQ (reference sequence). The CDR3 region has the DNA TGTGCCAGCAGCTCCATCGGGGGGAACACCGGGGAGCTGTTTTTT. Translated, it gives CASSSIGGNTGELFF. Drawing the rest from reference TRBV7-9 and TRBJ2-2, the complete variable domain is DTGVSQNPRHKITKRGQNVTFRCDPISEHNRLYWYRQTLGQGPEFLTYFQNEAQLEKSRLLSDRFSAERPKGSFSTLEIQRTEQGDSAMYLCASSSIGGNTGELFFGEGSRLTVL.

This clone was observed a handful of times. The rearrangement links TRBV28 to TRBJ2-1, with 7 bases that match TRBD2. Germline V CDR1 and CDR2: MDHEN, SYDVKM. Losses at the gene ends were 6 bases for V and 2 bases for J; bases not matched to a gene: 7. The length of the CDR3 is 15 residues. The CDR3 region has the DNA TGTGCCAGCAGGTACACTAGCGCTCCCTACAATGAGCAGTTCTTC. Protein: CASRYTSAPYNEQFF.

The chain combines TRBV10-3 with TRBJ2-5; TRBD1 agrees at 7 bases. This CDR3 has 16 residues. Unmatched junction bases numbered 14, after V lost 6 bases and J lost 4 bases. Germline V gene sequence: CDR1 ENHRY, CDR2 SYGVKD. DNA for the CDR3: TGTGCCATCAGCCGAAATCCAACAGGGGAGTCAGAGACCCAGTACTTC. This gives the protein CAISRNPTGESETQYF.

The rearrangement joins TRBV15 to TRBJ2-3; 7 bases fit TRBD1. The J segment lost 9 bases and the V segment lost 7 bases, leaving 7 bases of the junction unmatched. The CDR3 has 12 amino acids. In germline, CDR1 is LNHNV, CDR2 YYDKDF (reference sequence). The DNA of the CDR3 is TGTGCCACCAAGGTTTGGACAGGAACGCAGTATTTT. The encoded protein is CATKVWTGTQYF.

The chain has TRBV28 and TRBJ1-1; unclear D gene. The length of the CDR3 is 14 residues. Germline CDR1 and CDR2: MDHEN and SYDVKM. The germline V and J ends were trimmed by 5 bases and 1 base, with 11 bases remaining between them. CDR3 sequence reads: CASSISQRNTEAFF. The CDR3 DNA reads TGTGCCAGCAGTATCTCACAAAGGAACACTGAAGCTTTCTTT.

Comments on this clone: The same CDR3 can be traced to other DNA sequences in this sample. The J gene is TRBJ1-5, the V gene TRBV5-4, with D unresolved. Germline V gives CDR1 SGHNT, CDR2 YYREEE (reference sequence). V was trimmed by 0 bases and J by 0 bases, leaving 7 bases between them. The CDR3 is made up of 15 amino acids. The CDR3 here is CASSLGGTSNQPQHF. CDR3 in DNA: TGTGCCAGCAGCTTGGGAGGCACTAGCAATCAGCCCCAGCATTTT.

This chain joins TRBV29-1 and TRBJ2-1, with D hard to call. V was cut by 6 bases and J by 10 bases, with 13 bases left in between. CDR3 length: 11 amino acids. Germline values: CDR1 SQVTM, CDR2 ANQGSEA. The CDR3 region is CSVALGKEQFF. The CDR3 DNA reads as TGCAGCGTGGCTCTTGGGAAGGAGCAGTTCTTC.